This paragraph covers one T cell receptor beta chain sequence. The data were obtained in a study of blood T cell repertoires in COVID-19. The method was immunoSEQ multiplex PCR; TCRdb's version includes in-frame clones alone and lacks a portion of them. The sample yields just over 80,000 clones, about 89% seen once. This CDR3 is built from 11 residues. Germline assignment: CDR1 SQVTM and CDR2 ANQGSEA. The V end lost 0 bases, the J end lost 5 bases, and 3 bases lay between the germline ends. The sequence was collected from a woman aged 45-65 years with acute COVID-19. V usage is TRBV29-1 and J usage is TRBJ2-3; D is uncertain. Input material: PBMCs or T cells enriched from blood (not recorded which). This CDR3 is CSVEDLDTQYF. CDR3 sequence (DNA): TGCAGCGTTGAAGATCTAGATACGCAGTATTTT.